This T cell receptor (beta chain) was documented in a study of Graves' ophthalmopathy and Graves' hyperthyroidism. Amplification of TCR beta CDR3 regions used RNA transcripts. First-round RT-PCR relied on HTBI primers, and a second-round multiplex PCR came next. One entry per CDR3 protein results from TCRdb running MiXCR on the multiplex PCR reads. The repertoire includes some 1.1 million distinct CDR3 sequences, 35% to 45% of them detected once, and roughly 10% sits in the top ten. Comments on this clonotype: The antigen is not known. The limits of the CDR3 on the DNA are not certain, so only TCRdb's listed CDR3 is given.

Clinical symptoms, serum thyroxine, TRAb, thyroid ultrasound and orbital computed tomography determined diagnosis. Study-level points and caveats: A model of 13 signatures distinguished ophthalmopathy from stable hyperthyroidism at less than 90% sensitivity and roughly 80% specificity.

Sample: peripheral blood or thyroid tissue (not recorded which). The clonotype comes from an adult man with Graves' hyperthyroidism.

CDR3 amino acids: CASSIYLCSVDSGANVLTF. The V gene is TRBV7-9, the J gene TRBJ2-6. CDR1 and CDR2 (germline): SEHNR, FQNEAQ (reference sequence). The CDR3 is 19 residues long, ends included.